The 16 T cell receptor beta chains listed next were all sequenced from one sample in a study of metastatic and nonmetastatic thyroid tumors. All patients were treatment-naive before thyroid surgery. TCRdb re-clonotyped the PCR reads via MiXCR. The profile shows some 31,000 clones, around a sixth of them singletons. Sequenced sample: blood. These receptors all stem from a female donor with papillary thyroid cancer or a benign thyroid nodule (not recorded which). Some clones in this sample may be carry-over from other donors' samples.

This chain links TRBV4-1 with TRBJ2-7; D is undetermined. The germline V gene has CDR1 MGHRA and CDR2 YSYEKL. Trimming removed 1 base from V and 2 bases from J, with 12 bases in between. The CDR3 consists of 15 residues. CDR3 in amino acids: CASSQGLRRPYEQYF. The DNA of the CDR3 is TGCGCCAGCAGCCAAGGTCTCAGGCGACCCTACGAGCAGTACTTC.

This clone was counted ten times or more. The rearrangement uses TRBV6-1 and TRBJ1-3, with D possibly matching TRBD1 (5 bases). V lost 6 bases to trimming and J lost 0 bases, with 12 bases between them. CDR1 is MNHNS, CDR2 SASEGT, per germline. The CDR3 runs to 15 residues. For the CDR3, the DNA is TGTGCCAGCAGGGGACGTTTTAACTCTGGAAACACCATATATTTT. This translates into CASRGRFNSGNTIYF.

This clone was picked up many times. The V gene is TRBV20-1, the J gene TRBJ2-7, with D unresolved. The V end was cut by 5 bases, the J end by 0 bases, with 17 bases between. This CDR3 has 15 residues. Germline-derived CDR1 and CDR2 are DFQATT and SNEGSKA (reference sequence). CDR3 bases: TGCAGTGCTCCCCTAAGTATCCCGCCCTCCTACGAGCAGTACTTC. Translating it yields CSAPLSIPPSYEQYF.

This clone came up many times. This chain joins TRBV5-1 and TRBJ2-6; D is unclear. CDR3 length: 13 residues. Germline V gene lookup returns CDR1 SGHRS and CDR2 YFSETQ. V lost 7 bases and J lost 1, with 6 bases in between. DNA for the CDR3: TGCGCCAGCTCCCCGTCTGGGGCCAACGTCCTGACTTTC. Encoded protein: CASSPSGANVLTF.

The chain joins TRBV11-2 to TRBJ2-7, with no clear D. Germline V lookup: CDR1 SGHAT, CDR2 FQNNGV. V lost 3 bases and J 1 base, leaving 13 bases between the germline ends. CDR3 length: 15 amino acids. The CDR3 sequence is CASSLNAGPSYEQYF. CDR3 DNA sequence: TGTGCCAGCAGCTTGAATGCCGGGCCGTCCTACGAGCAGTACTTC.

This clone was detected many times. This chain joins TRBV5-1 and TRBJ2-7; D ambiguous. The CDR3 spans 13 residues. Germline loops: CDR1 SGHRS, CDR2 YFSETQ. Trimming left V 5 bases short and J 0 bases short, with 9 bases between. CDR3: CASRPGLSYEQYF. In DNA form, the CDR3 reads TGCGCCAGCAGACCCGGCCTCTCCTACGAGCAGTACTTC.

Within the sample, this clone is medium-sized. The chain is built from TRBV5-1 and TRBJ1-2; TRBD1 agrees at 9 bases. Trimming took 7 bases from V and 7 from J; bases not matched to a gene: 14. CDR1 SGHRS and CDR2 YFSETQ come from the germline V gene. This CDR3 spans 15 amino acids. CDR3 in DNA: TGCGCCAGCCGTCGTTCCCAAGGGACAGGGCCTGGCTACACCTTC. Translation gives CASRRSQGTGPGYTF.

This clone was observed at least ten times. The CDR3, as DNA: TGTGCCAGCAGCCAGACAGGGTCTGGAAACACCATATATTTT. This gives the protein CASSQTGSGNTIYF. This chain connects TRBV3-1 to TRBJ1-3; 7 positions match TRBD1. Germline V gives CDR1 LGHDT, CDR2 YNNKEL (reference sequence). This CDR3 region has 14 residues. J was trimmed by 1 base and V by 3 bases; bases with no gene match: 0.

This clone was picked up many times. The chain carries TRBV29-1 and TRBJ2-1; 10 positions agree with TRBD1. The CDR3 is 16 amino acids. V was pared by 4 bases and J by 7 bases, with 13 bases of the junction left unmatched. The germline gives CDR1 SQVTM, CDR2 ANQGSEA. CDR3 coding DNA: TGCAGCGTTGGGGCGGCGGGGACAGGGGTGGTGAATGAGCAGTTCTTC. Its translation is CSVGAAGTGVVNEQFF.

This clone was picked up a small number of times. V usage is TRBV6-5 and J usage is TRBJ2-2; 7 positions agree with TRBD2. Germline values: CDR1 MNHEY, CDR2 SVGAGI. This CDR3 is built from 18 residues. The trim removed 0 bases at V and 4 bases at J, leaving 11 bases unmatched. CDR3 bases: TGTGCCAGCAGTTACTCGGGAGGGTTTGAGGCTAGCACCGGGGAGCTGTTTTTT. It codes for CASSYSGGFEASTGELFF.

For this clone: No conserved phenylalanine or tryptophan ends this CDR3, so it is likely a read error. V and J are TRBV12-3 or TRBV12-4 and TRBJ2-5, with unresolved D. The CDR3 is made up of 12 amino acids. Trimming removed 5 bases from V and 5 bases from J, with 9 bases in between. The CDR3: CASSPAGETQYL. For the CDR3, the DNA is TGTGCCAGCAGTCCAGCCGGGGAGACCCAGTACCTC.

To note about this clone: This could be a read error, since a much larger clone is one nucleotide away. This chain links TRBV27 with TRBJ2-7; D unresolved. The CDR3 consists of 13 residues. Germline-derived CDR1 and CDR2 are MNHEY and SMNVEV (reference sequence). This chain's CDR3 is CANLPRPIHDQYF. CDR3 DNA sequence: TGTGCCAACCTTCCTAGGCCCATCCACGATCAGTACTTC.

CDR3 DNA sequence: TGCGCCAGCAGCCAAGCGGGATTAAGGGGGAGGGCCGAACGGAACACTGAAGCTTTCTTT. Amino acid sequence: CASSQAGLRGRAERNTEAFF. The V gene is TRBV4-1, the J gene TRBJ1-1; tentative D call: TRBD1 (6 bases). The length of the CDR3 is 20 residues. V lost 1 base and J 1 base, leaving 25 bases between the germline ends. CDR1 is MGHRA and CDR2 is YSYEKL in the germline V gene.

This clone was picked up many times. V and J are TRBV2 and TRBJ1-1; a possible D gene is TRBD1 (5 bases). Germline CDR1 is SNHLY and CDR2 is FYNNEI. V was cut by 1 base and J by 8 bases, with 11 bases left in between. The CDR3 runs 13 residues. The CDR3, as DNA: TGTGCCAGCAGTGAAGGTCCAGGGCGAGAAGCTTTCTTT. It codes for CASSEGPGREAFF.

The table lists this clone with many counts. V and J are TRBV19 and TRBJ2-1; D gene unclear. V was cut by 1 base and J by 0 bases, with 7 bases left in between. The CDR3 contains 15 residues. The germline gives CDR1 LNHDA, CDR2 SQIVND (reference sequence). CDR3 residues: CASSIGRDSYNEQFF. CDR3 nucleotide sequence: TGTGCCAGTAGTATAGGTAGAGACTCCTACAATGAGCAGTTCTTC.

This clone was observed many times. The CDR3, as DNA: TGCGCCAGCAGCTTGGGACAGGGAGATGGCTACACCTTC. Its protein product is CASSLGQGDGYTF. The chain has TRBV5-1 and TRBJ1-2, with TRBD1 matching over 7 bases. This CDR3 is built from 13 residues. J gave up 6 bases and V 0 bases, and 2 bases lay outside the gene matches. Germline V CDR1 and CDR2: SGHRS, YFSETQ. The full variable domain, its missing parts supplied by reference TRBV5-1 and TRBJ1-2, is KAGVTQTPRYLIKTRGQQVTLSCSPISGHRSVSWYQQTPGQGLQFLFEYFSETQRNKGNFPGRFSGRQFSNSRSEMNVSTLELGDSALYLCASSLGQGDGYTFGSGTRLTVV.